The 14 T cell receptor beta chains in this list originate from one sample, sequenced in a study of blood T cell repertoires in COVID-19. The data were produced by immunoSEQ multiplex PCR, yet TCRdb's version contains in-frame clones alone and is incomplete. Counted here are over 350,000 clones, more than 75% occurring once; the ten biggest clones make up about 1.1%. The source material was PBMCs or T cells enriched from blood (not recorded which). The receptor source for this set is a woman younger than 30 who had recovered from COVID-19.

The chain has TRBV6-8 and TRBJ1-1; 8 bases fit TRBD1. The V and J ends lost 6 bases and 3 bases, in that order; junction bases with no gene match: 9. The CDR3 has 15 residues. Per the germline V gene, CDR1 is MNHGY and CDR2 is SAAAGT. The CDR3 DNA reads as TGTGCCAGCAGGTTCCTCAGGGGGCGAGACACTGAAGCTTTCTTT. This encodes CASRFLRGRDTEAFF.

This chain joins TRBV9 and TRBJ1-2; possible D gene TRBD1, 6 bases. The CDR3 length is 14 residues. CDR1 and CDR2 (germline): SGDLS, YYNGEE. V lost 0 bases, J lost 8 bases, and 14 bases lay in between. The CDR3 region is CASSVGQVIGGYTF. CDR3 DNA sequence: TGTGCCAGCAGCGTAGGACAGGTTATAGGCGGCTACACCTTC.

The chain couples TRBV5-1 to TRBJ1-2; D is unresolved. Germline V gene lookup returns CDR1 SGHRS and CDR2 YFSETQ. With 5 bases removed from V and 7 bases from J, the gap between germline ends came to 9 bases. This CDR3 is 11 amino acids long. CDR3 residues: CASRAGAGYTF. The DNA of the CDR3 is TGCGCCAGCAGGGCAGGTGCTGGCTACACCTTC.

The chain has TRBV7-2 and TRBJ1-5; D remains unclear. In germline, CDR1 is SGHTA, CDR2 FQGNSA. The CDR3 is 15 amino acids. The V gene lost 5 bases and the J gene lost 1 base, with 12 bases spanning the gap. CDR3 in DNA: TGTGCCAGCAGCGGAGAAAGAGCAAGCAATCAGCCCCAGCATTTT. It specifies CASSGERASNQPQHF.

The V and J genes are TRBV18 and TRBJ1-6; 7 bases are a match to TRBD1. Germline V gene data show CDR1 as KGHSH and CDR2 as LQKENI. CDR3 length equals 17 residues. J was trimmed by 12 bases and V by 3 bases; bases with no gene match: 17. The CDR3 sequence: CASSPNTGTAAPRPLHF. The DNA of the CDR3 is TGTGCCAGCTCACCCAATACCGGGACAGCCGCCCCTAGACCCCTCCACTTT.

This chain links TRBV4-3 with TRBJ1-1; 7 bases are a match to TRBD1. The CDR3 spans 14 residues. V trimming: 5 bases; J trimming: 3 bases; junction bases outside the gene matches: 6. Germline V gives CDR1 LGHNA, CDR2 YSLEER. The CDR3 DNA reads TGCGCCAGCAGCAGACAGGGTTTGGACACTGAAGCTTTCTTT. Translated: CASSRQGLDTEAFF.

J is TRBJ2-2 and V is TRBV19; D is perhaps TRBD1 (6 bases). The germline V gene encodes CDR1 LNHDA and CDR2 SQIVND (reference sequence). V shed 8 bases and J shed 1 base, with 17 bases lying between them. The CDR3 loop spans 16 amino acids. Written as DNA, the CDR3 is TGTGCCAGTGGCATACTAACAGGGTGGAACACCGGGGAGCTGTTTTTT. This translates into CASGILTGWNTGELFF.

The V call is TRBV7-8, the J call TRBJ1-5; 7 bases agree with TRBD1. J gave up 0 bases and V 5 bases, and 16 bases lay outside the gene matches. The CDR3 is 19 residues long. From germline, CDR1 is SGHVS and CDR2 FQNEAQ. CDR3 amino acids: CASSPIGLRDSYSNQPQHF. CDR3 DNA sequence: TGTGCCAGCAGCCCAATTGGCCTCCGGGACAGCTATAGCAATCAGCCCCAGCATTTT.

V is TRBV7-6 and J is TRBJ2-2; D is undetermined. The V end was cut by 3 bases, the J end by 6 bases, with 20 bases between. Germline V gene data show CDR1 as SGHVS and CDR2 as FNYEAQ. The CDR3 covers 17 residues. The chain's CDR3 is CASSFGKADIDSGELFF. Here the CDR3 DNA reads TGTGCCAGCAGCTTTGGAAAGGCGGATATTGACTCCGGGGAGCTGTTTTTT.

This chain uses TRBV21-1 with TRBJ2-1; no DNA check was done on the table's D call, TRBD1. TRBV21-1 has pseudogene status. This CDR3 spans 15 amino acids. The CDR3 nucleotides read TGTGCCAGCAGCTCGGGGCAGGACAGCTACAATGAGCAGTTCTTC. Amino acid sequence: CASSSGQDSYNEQFF.

The chain couples TRBV18 to TRBJ2-7; D perhaps matches TRBD1 (5 bases). This CDR3 region has 15 residues. The germline gives CDR1 KGHSH, CDR2 LQKENI. With 1 base removed from V and 1 base from J, the gap between germline ends came to 11 bases. The CDR3 DNA is TGTGCCAGCTCACCACTATTGGCAGGGTCCTACGAGCAGTACTTC. Translation: CASSPLLAGSYEQYF.

This chain joins TRBV18 and TRBJ2-5, with D tentatively TRBD2 (6 bases). V gave up 2 bases and J gave up 4 bases, with 17 bases separating them. The CDR3 totals 16 residues. Germline V gene lookup returns CDR1 KGHSH and CDR2 LQKENI. The CDR3 protein is CASSPKTGGAGETQYF. In nucleotides, the CDR3 is TGTGCCAGCTCACCAAAGACTGGGGGAGCGGGAGAGACCCAGTACTTC.

The CDR3 nucleotides read TGTGCCAGCAGTTTGGGACTAGCGGGGAATGAGCAGTTCTTC. The encoded protein is CASSLGLAGNEQFF. The chain has TRBV27 and TRBJ2-1, with TRBD2 matching over 13 bases. Germline V CDR1 and CDR2: MNHEY, SMNVEV (reference sequence). This CDR3 spans 14 amino acids. J lost 7 bases, V lost 3 bases, and 0 bases had no gene match.

This clone was seen a handful of times. The J gene is TRBJ1-6, the V gene TRBV19, with a weak D call TRBD1 (6 bases). Per the germline V gene, CDR1 is LNHDA and CDR2 is SQIVND (reference sequence). The V end was cut by 7 bases, the J end by 8 bases, with 15 bases between. This CDR3 region has 14 residues. The CDR3 loop reads CASNHRDTYSPLHF. Written as DNA, the CDR3 is TGTGCCAGTAATCACCGGGACACTTATTCACCCCTCCACTTT.